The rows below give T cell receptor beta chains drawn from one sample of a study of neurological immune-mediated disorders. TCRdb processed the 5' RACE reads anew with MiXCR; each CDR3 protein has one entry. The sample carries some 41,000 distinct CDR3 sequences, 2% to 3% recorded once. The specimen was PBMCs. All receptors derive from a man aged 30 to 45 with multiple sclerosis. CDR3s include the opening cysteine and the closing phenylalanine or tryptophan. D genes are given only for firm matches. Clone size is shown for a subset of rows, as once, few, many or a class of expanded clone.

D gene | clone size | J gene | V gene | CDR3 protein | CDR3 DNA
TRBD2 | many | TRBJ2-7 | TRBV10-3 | CAISPSGTSGDQYF | TGTGCCATCAGTCCCTCCGGGACTAGCGGGGACCAATACTTC
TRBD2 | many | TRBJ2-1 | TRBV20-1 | CSATGTSGREEQFF | TGCAGTGCAACCGGGACTAGCGGAAGAGAAGAGCAGTTCTTC
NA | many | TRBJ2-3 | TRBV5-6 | CASSWRTDQLLDTQYF | TGTGCCAGCAGCTGGCGGACAGACCAATTGTTGGATACGCAGTATTTT
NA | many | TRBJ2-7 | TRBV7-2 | CASSLGRGSYEQYF | TGTGCCAGCAGCTTAGGGCGGGGATCCTACGAGCAGTACTTC
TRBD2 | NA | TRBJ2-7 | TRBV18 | CASSPLLGGPSGRTYEQYF | TGTGCCAGCTCACCACTCCTTGGGGGTCCTAGCGGGAGGACCTACGAGCAGTACTTC
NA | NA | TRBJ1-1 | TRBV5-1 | CASSLDGMNTEAFF | TGCGCCAGCAGCTTGGATGGAATGAACACTGAAGCTTTCTTT
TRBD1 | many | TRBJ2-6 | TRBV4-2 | CASSQGTGFSEGNVLTF | TGTGCCAGCAGCCAAGGGACAGGGTTCTCGGAGGGCAACGTCCTGACTTTC
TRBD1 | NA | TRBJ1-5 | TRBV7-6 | CASSFQQGTNKTQNF | TGTGCCAGCAGCTTCCAACAGGGGACCAATAAGACCCAGAATTTT
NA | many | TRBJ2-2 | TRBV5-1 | CASSLVLAAGRTGELFF | TGCGCCAGCAGCTTGGTCTTAGCTGCAGGGCGGACCGGGGAGCTGTTTTTT
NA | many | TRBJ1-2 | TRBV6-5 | CASSSGGGRGYTF | TGTGCCAGCAGTTCGGGGGGAGGAAGGGGCTACACCTTC
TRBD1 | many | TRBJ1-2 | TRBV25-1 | CASSEGNRGSYGYTF | TGTGCCAGCAGTGAAGGGAACAGGGGTAGTTATGGCTACACCTTC
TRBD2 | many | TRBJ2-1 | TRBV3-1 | CASSQALSGGALNEQFF | TGTGCCAGCAGCCAAGCCCTTAGCGGGGGGGCGCTAAATGAGCAGTTCTTC
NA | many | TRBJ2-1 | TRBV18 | CASSSGTRSSYNEQFF | TGTGCCAGCTCATCCGGGACCCGGAGCTCCTACAATGAGCAGTTCTTC
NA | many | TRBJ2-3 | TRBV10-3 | CARDTTKPRDTQYF | TGTGCCAGGGACACCACAAAACCAAGGGATACGCAGTATTTT
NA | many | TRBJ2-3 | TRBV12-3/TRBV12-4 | CASSFSGSRTDTQYF | TGTGCCAGCAGTTTTAGTGGGAGTCGCACAGATACGCAGTATTTT
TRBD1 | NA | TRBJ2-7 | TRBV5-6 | CASSLGTGDEQYF | TGTGCCAGCAGCTTGGGGACAGGGGACGAGCAGTACTTC
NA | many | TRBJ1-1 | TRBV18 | CASSGGVVNTEAFF | TGTGCCAGCTCGGGGGGGGTTGTGAACACTGAAGCTTTCTTT
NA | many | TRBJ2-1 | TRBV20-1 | CSARDGSQHEQFF | TGCAGTGCTAGAGATGGTAGCCAACATGAGCAGTTCTTC
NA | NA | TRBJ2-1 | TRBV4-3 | CASSQDFRGVWGGEQFF | TGCGCCAGCAGCCAAGATTTTCGGGGAGTTTGGGGCGGTGAGCAGTTCTTC